This T cell receptor beta chain was identified during a study of cytomegalovirus exposure and HLA in healthy donors. Points from the study as a whole: An analysis done earlier found most TCR beta V segments productive about 87% or about 30% of the time.

PCR involved 60 Vbeta and 13 Jbeta primers. Sequencing was performed with immunoSEQ multiplex PCR; in TCRdb, only in-frame clones are kept and a portion is missing. The data hold about 200,000 clones, with more than 60% observed a single time. On this clone: Antigen specificity is unknown.

This CDR3 spans 16 amino acids. CDR1 and CDR2 (germline): MGHDK, SYGVNS. Trimming removed 5 bases from V and 4 bases from J; junction bases left unmatched: 10. This TCR came from a middle-aged man in good health and CMV-seronegative. The sample taken for sequencing was PBMCs. This chain connects TRBV25-1 to TRBJ2-1, with 8 bases lining up with TRBD2. CDR3 loop: CASSPLAGTQYNEQFF. The DNA of the CDR3 is TGTGCCAGCAGTCCTTTAGCGGGGACCCAATACAATGAGCAGTTCTTC.